This T cell receptor (beta chain) was identified in a study of control samples from healthy donors and cancer patients. Looked up from germline, CDR1 is MGHRA and CDR2 is YSYEKL. This CDR3 region has 16 residues. The germline V and J ends were trimmed by 0 bases and 0 bases, with 9 bases remaining between them. TCRdb keeps only in-frame clones here, not all; method: immunoSEQ multiplex PCR. The sample includes some 90,000 clones, 86% of them seen just once. The specimen sequenced was blood. The sequence derives from a woman aged 50 to 60 in good health. The J gene is TRBJ1-5, the V gene TRBV4-1; D is uncertain. The CDR3 DNA follows: TGCGCCAGCAGCCAAGACAAAAGTTTTAGCAATCAGCCCCAGCATTTT. Residues: CASSQDKSFSNQPQHF.